A selection of T cell receptor beta chains follows, all from one sample in a study of blood T cell repertoires in COVID-19. The table came from immunoSEQ multiplex PCR; TCRdb's copy has only in-frame clones and leaves some out. The repertoire holds approximately 300,000 clones, with just under 90% as singletons. Input material: peripheral blood. Source of these receptors: a woman aged 45-60 years with COVID-19, enrolled during active disease. Both conserved end residues are part of each CDR3. Fields, in order: D gene, clone size, V gene, J gene, CDR3 DNA, CDR3 protein. D genes are given only for firm matches. Size is omitted from some rows. Given values are once, few, many or a class for expanded clones.

TRBD1	many	TRBV6-6	TRBJ2-1	TGTGCCAGCAGGAGCCGGGACAGGAGCTCCTACAATGAGCAGTTCTTC	CASRSRDRSSYNEQFF
TRBD1	NA	TRBV19	TRBJ1-2	TGTGCCAGTAGCGTGACCCCCGGGACAGGGGGCGGCTATGGCTACACCTTC	CASSVTPGTGGGYGYTF
NA	NA	TRBV5-4	TRBJ2-3	TGTGCCAGTCGGACTCCCCGCGATGGAGATACGCAGTATTTT	CASRTPRDGDTQYF
TRBD1	NA	TRBV28	TRBJ2-2	TGTGCCAGCACCTTTCCTTGGGGGACAGCGAACACCGGGGAGCTGTTTTTT	CASTFPWGTANTGELFF
NA	NA	TRBV4-1	TRBJ2-1	TGCGCCAGCAGCCTTCTGCAAGAACTTGAGCAGTTCTTC	CASSLLQELEQFF
TRBD2	NA	TRBV11-3	TRBJ2-7	TGTGCCAGCGCGGGAGACGTCTCCTACGAGCAGTACTTC	CASAGDVSYEQYF
TRBD1	NA	TRBV5-1	TRBJ2-2	TGCGCCAGCAGCTTCAACCGACAGGGCGTCTCTAACACCGGGGAGCTGTTTTTT	CASSFNRQGVSNTGELFF
NA	NA	TRBV2	TRBJ1-4	TGTGCCAGCAGGGGGCCGGGTAGCACTAATGAAAAACTGTTTTTT	CASRGPGSTNEKLFF
TRBD2	NA	TRBV6-4	TRBJ2-1	TGTGCCAGCAGCCGAAAGGGGACTAGCGGGAGAAGCGATGAGCAGTTCTTC	CASSRKGTSGRSDEQFF
TRBD2	NA	TRBV5-5	TRBJ2-7	TGTGCCAGCAGCGTCTCGGGACTAGCGTCGTACGAGCAGTACTTC	CASSVSGLASYEQYF
NA	NA	TRBV5-6	TRBJ2-7	TGTGCCAGCAGCTTGTACGGGACTGAGTCCTACGAGCAGTACTTC	CASSLYGTESYEQYF
TRBD1	NA	TRBV18	TRBJ2-1	TGTGCCAGCTCACCGGGACAGGTCTCCTACAATGAGCAGTTCTTC	CASSPGQVSYNEQFF
NA	NA	TRBV3-1/TRBV3-2	TRBJ1-1	TGTGCCAGCAGCCAAGCCCCCGTGAACACTGAAGCTTTCTTT	CASSQAPVNTEAFF
NA	NA	TRBV9	TRBJ1-2	TGTGCCAGCAGCGTAGGGGCAGGGGAATATGGCTACACCTTC	CASSVGAGEYGYTF
NA	NA	TRBV7-5	TRBJ2-2	TGTGCCAGAAGCTCCGGACTAGCGGAGAACACCGGGGAGCTGTTTTTT	CARSSGLAENTGELFF
TRBD1	NA	TRBV30	TRBJ1-2	TGTGCCTGGAGTGCCGGGACAGGAGCTAACTATGGCTACACCTTC	CAWSAGTGANYGYTF
NA	few	TRBV4-2	TRBJ1-1	TGTGCCAGCAGCCAAGCAGCGGTGAAGACAGGCCCAAGGACTGAAGCTTTCTTT	CASSQAAVKTGPRTEAFF
NA	NA	TRBV4-1	TRBJ2-7	TGCGCCAGCAGCCAAGATGGGGGACATTACTACGAGCAGTACTTC	CASSQDGGHYYEQYF
NA	NA	TRBV5-1	TRBJ2-7	TGCGCCAGCAGCTCCCCGGGGGAGATCTACGAGCAGTACTTC	CASSSPGEIYEQYF
TRBD2	NA	TRBV5-1	TRBJ2-3	TGCGCCAGCAGCCCGGGACTAGCCCCTCGGGATACGCAGTATTTT	CASSPGLAPRDTQYF
TRBD1	NA	TRBV30	TRBJ2-7	TGTGCCTGGAGTCCGGGACAGGCTAACTACGAGCAGTACTTC	CAWSPGQANYEQYF
TRBD1	NA	TRBV7-9	TRBJ2-7	TGTGCCAGCAGCTTGACAGGGAGCTCCTACGAGCAGTACTTC	CASSLTGSSYEQYF
TRBD1	NA	TRBV7-6	TRBJ2-7	TGTGCCAGCAGCTTAGGGTCGACAGGGGTCAACGAGCAGTACTTC	CASSLGSTGVNEQYF
NA	NA	TRBV6-6	TRBJ1-1	TGTGCCAGCAGTTCAGGGAGGGGTGTCACTGAAGCTTTCTTT	CASSSGRGVTEAFF
NA	NA	TRBV5-1	TRBJ2-5	TGCGCCAGCAGCTTGGTTTCAGGGTCAGGGGAGACCCAGTACTTC	CASSLVSGSGETQYF
TRBD1	NA	TRBV6-6	TRBJ1-1	TGTGCCAGCAGTCGCACCTTTACTAGGAGACAGGGGGTCCGCACTGAAGCTTTCTTT	CASSRTFTRRQGVRTEAFF
TRBD1	NA	TRBV5-1	TRBJ1-1	TGCGCCAGCAGCTGGGACAGCAACCTTCTTATGAACACTGAAGCTTTCTTT	CASSWDSNLLMNTEAFF
NA	NA	TRBV14	TRBJ1-4	TGTGCCAGCAGCCAAGACGGGGGATATGAAAAACTGTTTTTT	CASSQDGGYEKLFF
NA	NA	TRBV2	TRBJ2-2	TGTGCCAGCCGACAGACATCATCAATCGGGGAGCTGTTTTTT	CASRQTSSIGELFF
NA	NA	TRBV21-1	TRBJ2-2	TGTGCCAGCAGCAAACGTGCCCCGGGGAGTGTGGACACCGGGGAGCTGTTTTTT	CASSKRAPGSVDTGELFF
NA	NA	TRBV24-1	TRBJ2-2	TGTGCCACCAGTGCGGGAGTCCTCTCCGGGGAGCTGTTTTTT	CATSAGVLSGELFF
TRBD2	NA	TRBV2	TRBJ2-1	TGTGCCAGCAGTGGACTAGCGGCCCTAGTAGATGAGCAGTTCTTC	CASSGLAALVDEQFF
NA	NA	TRBV6-2/TRBV6-3	TRBJ2-7	TGTGCCAGCAGTTACATCGCCTACGAGCAGTACTTC	CASSYIAYEQYF
NA	NA	TRBV24-1	TRBJ1-3	TGTGCCACCAGTGACCATACAGGGTACTCTGGAAACACCATATATTTT	CATSDHTGYSGNTIYF
NA	once	TRBV9	TRBJ1-6	TGTGCCAGCAGCGTAGTTCCGGAGATAAATTCACCCCTCCACTTT	CASSVVPEINSPLHF
NA	NA	TRBV19	TRBJ1-5	TGTGCCAGTACCCAGGGGATATTGAGGAGCAATCAGCCCCAGCATTTT	CASTQGILRSNQPQHF
TRBD1	NA	TRBV11-3	TRBJ2-7	TGTGCCAGCAGCTTATCCGCCGGGACAGTCTACGAGCAGTACTTC	CASSLSAGTVYEQYF
NA	NA	TRBV5-8	TRBJ2-1	TGTGCCAGCAGCGTGGGGAATCTCGGGAATGAGCAGTTCTTC	CASSVGNLGNEQFF